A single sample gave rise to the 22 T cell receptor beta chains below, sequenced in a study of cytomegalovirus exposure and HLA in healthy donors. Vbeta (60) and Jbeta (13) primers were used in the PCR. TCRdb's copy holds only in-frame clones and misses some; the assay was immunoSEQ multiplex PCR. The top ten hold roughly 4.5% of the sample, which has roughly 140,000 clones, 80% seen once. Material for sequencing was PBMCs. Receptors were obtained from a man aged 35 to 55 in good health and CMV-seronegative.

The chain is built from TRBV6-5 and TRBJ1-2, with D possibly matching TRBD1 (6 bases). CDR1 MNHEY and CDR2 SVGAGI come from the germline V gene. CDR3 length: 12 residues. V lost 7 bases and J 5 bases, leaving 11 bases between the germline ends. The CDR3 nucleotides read TGTGCCAGCACTCAGGGGTTGTATGGCTACACCTTC. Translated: CASTQGLYGYTF.

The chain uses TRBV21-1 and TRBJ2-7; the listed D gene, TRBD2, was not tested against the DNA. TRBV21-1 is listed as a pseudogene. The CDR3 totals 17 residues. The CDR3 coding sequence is TGTGCCAGCAGCAAATTTGGACTAGCGGGGATCTCCTACGAGCAGTACTTC. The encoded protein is CASSKFGLAGISYEQYF.

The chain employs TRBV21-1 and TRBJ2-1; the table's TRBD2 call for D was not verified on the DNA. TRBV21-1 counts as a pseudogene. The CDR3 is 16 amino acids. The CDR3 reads CASSKRETSGDNEQFF. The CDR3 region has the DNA TGTGCCAGCAGCAAAAGAGAAACTAGCGGAGACAATGAGCAGTTCTTC.

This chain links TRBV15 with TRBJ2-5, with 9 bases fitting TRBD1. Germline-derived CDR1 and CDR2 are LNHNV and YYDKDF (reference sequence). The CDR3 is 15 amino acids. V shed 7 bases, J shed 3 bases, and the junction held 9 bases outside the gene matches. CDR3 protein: CATTRTGAVEETQYF. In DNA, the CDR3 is TGTGCCACCACCCGGACAGGGGCGGTTGAAGAGACCCAGTACTTC.

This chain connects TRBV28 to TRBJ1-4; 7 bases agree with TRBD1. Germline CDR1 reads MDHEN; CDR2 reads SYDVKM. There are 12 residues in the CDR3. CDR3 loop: CASFRGREKLFF. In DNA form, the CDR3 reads TGTGCAAGCTTTAGGGGGCGGGAAAAACTGTTTTTT.

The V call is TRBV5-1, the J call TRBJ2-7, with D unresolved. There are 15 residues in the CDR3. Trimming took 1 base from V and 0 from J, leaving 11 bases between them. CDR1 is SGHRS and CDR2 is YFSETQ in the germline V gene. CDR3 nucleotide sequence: TGCGCCAGCAGCTTGTGGGCATCCGCCTCCTACGAGCAGTACTTC. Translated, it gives CASSLWASASYEQYF. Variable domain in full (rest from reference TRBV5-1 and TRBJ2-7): KAGVTQTPRYLIKTRGQQVTLSCSPISGHRSVSWYQQTPGQGLQFLFEYFSETQRNKGNFPGRFSGRQFSNSRSEMNVSTLELGDSALYLCASSLWASASYEQYFGPGTRLTVT.

CDR3 coding DNA: TGCGCCAGCAGAGTAGCGGGGGGGCCGGCCGGGGAGCTGTTTTTT. Amino acid sequence: CASRVAGGPAGELFF. This chain joins TRBV10-2 and TRBJ2-2, with 11 bases that match TRBD2. Trimming took 6 bases from V and 6 from J; bases not matched to a gene: 6. CDR1 and CDR2 (germline): WSHSY, SAAADI. This CDR3 region has 15 residues.

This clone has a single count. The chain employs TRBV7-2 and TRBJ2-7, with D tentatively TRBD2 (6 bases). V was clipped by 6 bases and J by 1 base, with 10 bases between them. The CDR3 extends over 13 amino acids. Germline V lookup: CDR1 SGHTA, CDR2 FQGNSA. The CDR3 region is CASREGTSYEQYF. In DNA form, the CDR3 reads TGTGCCAGCAGGGAGGGTACGTCCTACGAGCAGTACTTC.

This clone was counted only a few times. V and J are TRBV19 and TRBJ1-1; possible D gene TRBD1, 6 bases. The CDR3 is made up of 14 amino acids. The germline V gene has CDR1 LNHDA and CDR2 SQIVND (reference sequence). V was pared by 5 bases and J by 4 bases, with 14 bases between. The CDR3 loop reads CASSVKSGVTEAFF. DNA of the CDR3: TGTGCCAGTAGTGTAAAATCAGGGGTCACTGAAGCTTTCTTT.

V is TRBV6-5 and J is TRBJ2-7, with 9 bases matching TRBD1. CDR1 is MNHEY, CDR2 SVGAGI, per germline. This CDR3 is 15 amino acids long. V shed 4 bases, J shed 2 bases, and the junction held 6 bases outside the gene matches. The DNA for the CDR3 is TGTGCCAGCAGTTTCGACAGGGGGGCAACCTACGAGCAGTACTTC. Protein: CASSFDRGATYEQYF.

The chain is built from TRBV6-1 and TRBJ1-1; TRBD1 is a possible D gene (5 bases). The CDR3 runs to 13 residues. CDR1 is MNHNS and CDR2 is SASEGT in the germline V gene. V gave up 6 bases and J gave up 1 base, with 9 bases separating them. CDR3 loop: CASRGLGNTEAFF. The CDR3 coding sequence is TGTGCCAGCAGGGGGCTGGGGAACACTGAAGCTTTCTTT.

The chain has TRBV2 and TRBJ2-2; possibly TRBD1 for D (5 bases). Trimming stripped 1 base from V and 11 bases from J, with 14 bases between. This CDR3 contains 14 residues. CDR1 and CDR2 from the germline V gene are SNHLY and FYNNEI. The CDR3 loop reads CASSEGQGNVELFF. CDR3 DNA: TGTGCCAGCAGTGAAGGGCAGGGTAACGTCGAGCTGTTTTTT.

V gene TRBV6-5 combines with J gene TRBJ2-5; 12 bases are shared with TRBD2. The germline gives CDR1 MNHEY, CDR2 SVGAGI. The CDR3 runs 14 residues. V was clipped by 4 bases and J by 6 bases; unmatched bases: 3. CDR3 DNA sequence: TGTGCCAGCAGTTTGACTAGCGGGGGTCAGACCCAGTACTTC. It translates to CASSLTSGGQTQYF.

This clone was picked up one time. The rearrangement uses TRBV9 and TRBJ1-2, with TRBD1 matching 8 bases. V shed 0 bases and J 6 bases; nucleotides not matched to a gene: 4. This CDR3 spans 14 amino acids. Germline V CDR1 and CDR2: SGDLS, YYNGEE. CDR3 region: CASSVGPGGDGYTF. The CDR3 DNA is TGTGCCAGCAGCGTAGGGCCAGGGGGCGATGGCTACACCTTC.

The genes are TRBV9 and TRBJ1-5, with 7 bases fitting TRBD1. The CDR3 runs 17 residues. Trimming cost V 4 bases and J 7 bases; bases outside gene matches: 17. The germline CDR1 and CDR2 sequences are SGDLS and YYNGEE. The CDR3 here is CASSLDNVTGQLQPQHF. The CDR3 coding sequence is TGTGCCAGCAGCCTGGATAACGTGACAGGGCAATTACAGCCCCAGCATTTT.

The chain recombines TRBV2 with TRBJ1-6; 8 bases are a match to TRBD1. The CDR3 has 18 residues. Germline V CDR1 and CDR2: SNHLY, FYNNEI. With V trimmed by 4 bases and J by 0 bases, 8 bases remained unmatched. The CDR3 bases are TGTGCCAGCAGTGCCCAAGCAGGGGGCAGCTCCTATAATTCACCCCTCCACTTT. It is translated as CASSAQAGGSSYNSPLHF.

CDR3 nucleotide sequence: TGTGCCAGCAGACCCTTCCAGTTGGGGCCCTACGAGCAGTACTTC. This gives the protein CASRPFQLGPYEQYF. The V call is TRBV6-1, the J call TRBJ2-7; tentatively, D is TRBD1 (5 bases). With 6 bases removed from V and 2 bases from J, the gap between germline ends came to 17 bases. CDR3 length: 15 residues. Germline V gene lookup returns CDR1 MNHNS and CDR2 SASEGT.

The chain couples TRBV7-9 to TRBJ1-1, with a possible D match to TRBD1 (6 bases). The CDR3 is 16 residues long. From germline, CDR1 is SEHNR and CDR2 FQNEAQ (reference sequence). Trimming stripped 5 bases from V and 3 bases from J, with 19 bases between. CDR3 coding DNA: TGTGCCAGCAGCCTAACGACAGGAGTTGGGGACACTGAAGCTTTCTTT. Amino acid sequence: CASSLTTGVGDTEAFF.

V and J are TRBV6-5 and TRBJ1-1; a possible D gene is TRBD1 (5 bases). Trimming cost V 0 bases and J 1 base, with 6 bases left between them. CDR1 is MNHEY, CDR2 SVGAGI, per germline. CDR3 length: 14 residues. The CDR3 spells CASSYSDRNTEAFF. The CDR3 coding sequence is TGTGCCAGCAGTTACTCCGACAGGAACACTGAAGCTTTCTTT.

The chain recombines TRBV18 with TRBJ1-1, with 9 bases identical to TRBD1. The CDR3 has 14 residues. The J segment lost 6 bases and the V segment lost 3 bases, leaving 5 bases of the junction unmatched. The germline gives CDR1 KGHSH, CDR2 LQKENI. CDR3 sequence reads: CASSPRTGEPEAFF. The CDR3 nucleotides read TGTGCCAGCTCACCGAGGACAGGGGAGCCTGAAGCTTTCTTT.

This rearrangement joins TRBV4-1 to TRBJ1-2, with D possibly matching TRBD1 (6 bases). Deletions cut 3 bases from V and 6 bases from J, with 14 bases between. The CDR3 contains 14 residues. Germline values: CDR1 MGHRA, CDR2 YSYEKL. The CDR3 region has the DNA TGCGCCAGCAGCCACCTACAGGGTAGGGATGGCTACACCTTC. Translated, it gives CASSHLQGRDGYTF.

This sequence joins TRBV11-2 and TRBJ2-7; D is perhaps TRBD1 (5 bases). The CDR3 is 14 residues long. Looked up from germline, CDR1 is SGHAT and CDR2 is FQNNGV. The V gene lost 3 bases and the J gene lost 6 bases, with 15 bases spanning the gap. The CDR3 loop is CASSLGSGFVEQYF. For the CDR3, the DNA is TGTGCCAGCAGCTTGGGATCAGGGTTCGTCGAGCAGTACTTC.